Presented here are 14 T cell receptor beta chains from one specimen sequenced in a study of OX40 agonist ivuxolimab in advanced cancers. TCRdb's table, derived via immunoSEQ multiplex PCR, lists solely in-frame clones and lacks some. The sample yields tens of thousands of clones, roughly 88% seen once. The starting material was CD4+ or CD8+ T cells sorted from blood, obtained in a trial of the OX40 agonist ivuxolimab. Every receptor here comes from an adult with an advanced solid tumor such as melanoma, head and neck, liver or kidney cancer.

This sequence joins TRBV13 and TRBJ1-6; TRBD1 is a possible D gene (5 bases). Germline assignment: CDR1 PRHDT and CDR2 FYEKMQ (reference sequence). This CDR3 comprises 15 residues. V shed 5 bases and J shed 6 bases, with 14 bases lying between them. The CDR3 nucleotides read TGTGCCAGCAGCACCAGACAGCTCGCTAATTCACCCCTCCACTTT. Translated, it gives CASSTRQLANSPLHF.

V gene TRBV5-4 combines with J gene TRBJ2-2, with 7 bases matching TRBD2. Germline CDR1 reads SGHNT; CDR2 reads YYREEE (reference sequence). V lost 5 bases and J lost 4; bases outside the gene matches: 11. This CDR3 is 16 amino acids long. CDR3 in DNA: TGTGCCAGCAGATCGGGGCTAGCGGCGAGCACCGGGGAGCTGTTTTTT. Its translation: CASRSGLAASTGELFF.

The chain couples TRBV27 to TRBJ2-3; 16 bases map to TRBD2. CDR3 length equals 20 residues. The germline CDR1 and CDR2 sequences are MNHEY and SMNVEV (reference sequence). V lost 7 bases to trimming and J lost 4 bases; unmatched junction nucleotides: 17. The CDR3 region has the DNA TGTGCCAGCACCGGAAGCCCGGGACTAGCGGGGGGGCCTGGAGCAGATACGCAGTATTTT. This translates into CASTGSPGLAGGPGADTQYF.

This sequence joins TRBV11-2 and TRBJ2-5; 9 bases align to TRBD2. V lost 5 bases, J lost 5 bases, and 15 bases stayed unmatched. The germline CDR1 and CDR2 sequences are SGHAT and FQNNGV. The CDR3 is 17 amino acids. The CDR3 sequence: CASSPQTVRGGLETQYF. CDR3 in DNA: TGTGCCAGCAGCCCCCAGACGGTGCGGGGGGGCCTCGAGACCCAGTACTTC.

The rearrangement joins TRBV7-9 to TRBJ2-1; D is uncertain. The length of the CDR3 is 12 residues. V was shortened by 4 bases and J by 6 bases, with 7 bases between the two germline ends. Germline V gene data show CDR1 as SEHNR and CDR2 as FQNEAQ (reference sequence). The CDR3 loop is CASSYLFNEQFF. The CDR3 coding sequence is TGTGCCAGCAGCTACCTCTTCAATGAGCAGTTCTTC.

V usage is TRBV28 and J usage is TRBJ1-1, with unresolved D. CDR1 is MDHEN and CDR2 is SYDVKM in the germline V gene. Trimming cost V 1 base and J 2 bases, with 5 bases left between them. This CDR3 comprises 13 residues. The CDR3 nucleotides read TGTGCCAGCAGTTTATCGGGAAACACTGAAGCTTTCTTT. Translating it yields CASSLSGNTEAFF.

The V call is TRBV28, the J call TRBJ2-7, with TRBD1 matching over 7 bases. After removal of 6 bases from V and 3 bases from J, the junction contained 8 bases not matched to a gene. The CDR3 runs to 14 residues. Germline values: CDR1 MDHEN, CDR2 SYDVKM. The CDR3: CASRAPTGRYEQYF. CDR3 coding DNA: TGTGCCAGCAGAGCCCCGACAGGGCGCTACGAGCAGTACTTC.

The chain has TRBV5-5 and TRBJ2-1, with 11 bases lining up with TRBD2. The CDR3 covers 15 residues. The J segment lost 5 bases and the V segment lost 4 bases, leaving 5 bases of the junction unmatched. Per germline, CDR1 SGHKS and CDR2 YYEKEE (reference sequence). The CDR3 is CASSRLTSGNNEQFF. The CDR3 DNA sequence: TGTGCCAGCAGCCGCCTGACTAGCGGGAACAATGAGCAGTTCTTC.

The chain couples TRBV4-1 to TRBJ2-7, with TRBD1 as a possible D gene (7 bases). Deletions cut 1 base from V and 4 bases from J, with 11 bases between. This CDR3 contains 14 residues. Germline loops: CDR1 MGHRA, CDR2 YSYEKL. CDR3 DNA: TGCGCCAGCAGCCAAGGGGCAGGGGGGTACGAGCAGTACGTC. This translates into CASSQGAGGYEQYV.

This chain connects TRBV6-5 to TRBJ2-7; D ambiguous. Trimming pared 2 bases from V and 7 bases from J, leaving 0 bases between. Germline V gene data show CDR1 as MNHEY and CDR2 as SVGAGI. The CDR3 is 9 residues long. This CDR3 reads CASSYEQYF. The CDR3 DNA follows: TGTGCCAGCAGTTACGAGCAGTACTTC.

This rearrangement joins TRBV5-8 to TRBJ1-6; D is uncertain. The CDR3 is 13 amino acids. V lost 5 bases and J lost 7, with 10 bases in between. Per the germline V gene, CDR1 is SGHTS and CDR2 is YDEGEE. CDR3 protein: CASSPRTNSPLHF. The CDR3 DNA sequence: TGTGCCAGCAGTCCCAGGACCAATTCACCCCTCCACTTT. Variable domain in full (rest from reference TRBV5-8 and TRBJ1-6): EAGVTQSPTHLIKTRGQQATLRCSPISGHTSVYWYQQALGLGLQFLLWYDEGEERNRGNFPPRFSGRQFPNYSSELNVNALELEDSALYLCASSPRTNSPLHFGNGTRLTVT.

This clone was picked up one time. The chain links TRBV5-5 to TRBJ1-2; TRBD1 is a possible D gene (6 bases). The CDR3 consists of 14 residues. The germline CDR1 and CDR2 sequences are SGHKS and YYEKEE (reference sequence). The V end lost 5 bases, the J end lost 8 bases, and 19 bases lay between the germline ends. Written as DNA, the CDR3 is TGTGCCAGCAGTTTACAGGGCCCGGGTACGGGCTACACCTTC. Translation: CASSLQGPGTGYTF.

With regard to this clone: The identical CDR3 is also encoded by other nucleotide sequences in the sample. The V call is TRBV9, the J call TRBJ2-2; D assignment may be TRBD1 or TRBD2 (5 bases each). The germline V gene encodes CDR1 SGDLS and CDR2 YYNGEE. Trimming cost V 0 bases and J 3 bases, with 6 bases left between them. The CDR3 has 14 amino acids. CDR3: CASSVGGDTGELFF. Here the CDR3 DNA reads TGTGCCAGCAGCGTAGGAGGGGACACCGGGGAGCTGTTTTTT.

The chain combines TRBV4-1 with TRBJ1-2; TRBD1 might be the D (6 bases). V was clipped by 4 bases and J by 6 bases, with 24 bases between them. The CDR3 contains 17 residues. The germline V gene has CDR1 MGHRA and CDR2 YSYEKL. The CDR3 coding sequence is TGCGCCAGCAGCCCTAGCGGCAGGGGTGCTCTAGGGAATGGCTACACCTTC. Translated: CASSPSGRGALGNGYTF.